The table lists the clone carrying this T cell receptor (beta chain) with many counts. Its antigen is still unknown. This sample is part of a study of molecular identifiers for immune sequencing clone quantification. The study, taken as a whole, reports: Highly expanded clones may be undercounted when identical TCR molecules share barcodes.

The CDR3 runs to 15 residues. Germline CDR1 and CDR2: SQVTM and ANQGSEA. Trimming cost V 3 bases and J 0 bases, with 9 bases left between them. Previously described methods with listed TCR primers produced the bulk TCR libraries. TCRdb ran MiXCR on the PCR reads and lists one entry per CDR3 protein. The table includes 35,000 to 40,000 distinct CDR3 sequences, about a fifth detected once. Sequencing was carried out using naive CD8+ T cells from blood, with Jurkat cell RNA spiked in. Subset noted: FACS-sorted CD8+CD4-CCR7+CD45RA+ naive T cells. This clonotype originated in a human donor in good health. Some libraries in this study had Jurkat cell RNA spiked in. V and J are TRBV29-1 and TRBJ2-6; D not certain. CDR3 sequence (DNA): TGCAGCGTTGACGCAGCGAACTCTGGGGCCAACGTCCTGACTTTC. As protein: CSVDAANSGANVLTF.